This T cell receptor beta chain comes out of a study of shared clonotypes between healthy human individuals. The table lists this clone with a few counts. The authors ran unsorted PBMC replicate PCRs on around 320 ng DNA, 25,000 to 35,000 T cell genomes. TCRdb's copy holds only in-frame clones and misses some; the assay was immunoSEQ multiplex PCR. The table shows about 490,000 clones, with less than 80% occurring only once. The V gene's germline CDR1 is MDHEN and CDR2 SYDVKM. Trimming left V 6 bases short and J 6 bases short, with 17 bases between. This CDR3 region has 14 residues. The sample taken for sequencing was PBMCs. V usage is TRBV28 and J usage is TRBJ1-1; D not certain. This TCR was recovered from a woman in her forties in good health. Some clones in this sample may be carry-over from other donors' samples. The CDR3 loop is CASSQNKLNPEAFF. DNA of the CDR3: TGTGCCAGCAGCCAAAACAAACTTAACCCTGAAGCTTTCTTT.